This record looks at one TCR beta chain sequence and its context. As yet, its antigen is unknown. The beta constant-region primer was an equimolar mix of two oligonucleotides covering TRBC1 and TRBC2. The ligated cDNA underwent four PCR rounds using SP2 and nested alpha and beta constant-region primers. An oligonucleotide with the SP2 primer and a 12-nucleotide UMI was ligated to the cDNA 3' end. TCRdb re-called the UMI-ligation and nested PCR reads with MiXCR, one entry per CDR3 protein. The table lists about 160,000 distinct CDR3 sequences, roughly 22% of them singletons, with less than 0.13% in the top ten. In germline, CDR1 is SGHVS, CDR2 FQNEAQ. Trimming cost V 5 bases and J 7 bases; bases outside gene matches: 7. CDR3 length: 16 residues. These data belong to a study of naive and memory T cell subsets. Study results and caveats: Possibly reflecting memory cells re-expressing CD45RA, a few larger clonotypes occurred in naive repertoires, especially CD8.

Sequencing used naive CD4+ T cells from blood. The origin of this receptor is a human donor in good health. The chain has TRBV7-8 and TRBJ1-6; 11 bases fit TRBD1. In DNA, the CDR3 is TGTGCCAGCAGCACTTGGACAGGGGGCAACAATTCACCCCTCCACTTT. Translation: CASSTWTGGNNSPLHF.